A single sample gave rise to the 14 T cell receptor beta chains below, sequenced in a study of T-cell reconstitution after alpha-beta-depleted transplantation in children (TCRdb year 2016). Libraries came from PCR. Sequencing relied on an Illumina HiSeq 2500. TCR libraries were prepared with molecular barcoding, using unique molecular identifiers to normalize TCRbeta repertoire quantification. TCRdb cleaned the public reads at Q25 with fastp, built clones with MiXCR and kept in-frame beta chains. Records with the same CDR3 protein are collapsed into one entry carrying the most frequent genes and DNA. This sample gives about 610,000 distinct CDR3 sequences in total; roughly 10% of them show up just once. The ten largest clones take up roughly 3.9% of the sample. The starting material was PBMCs from the stem cell graft donor, obtained from the stem cell graft. The receptors were sampled from a human donor who donated a stem cell graft to a child with acute myeloid leukemia.

In its sample, this clonotype was seen a few times. The chain joins TRBV9 to TRBJ2-7, with 14 nucleotides matching TRBD2. The CDR3 runs 17 residues. V was clipped by 0 bases and J by 7 bases; unmatched bases: 9. Germline values: CDR1 SGDLS, CDR2 YYNGEE. The DNA for the CDR3 is TGTGCCAGCAGCGTAGGACTAGCGGGAGGGCCGCAGAGGGAGCAGTACTTC. It specifies CASSVGLAGGPQREQYF.

This clonotype was counted a few times. This chain links TRBV4-3 with TRBJ2-1; 7 positions match TRBD1. The CDR3 has 17 residues. After removal of 4 bases from V and 2 bases from J, the junction contained 11 bases not matched to a gene. CDR1 and CDR2 from the germline V gene are LGHNA and YSLEER. CDR3 amino acids: CASSLVWTGQAYNEQFF. The CDR3 nucleotides are TGCGCCAGCAGCCTCGTCTGGACAGGACAAGCCTACAATGAGCAGTTCTTC.

This clonotype was detected ten times or more. The CDR3, as DNA: TGCAGTGCTAGAGTAGCGGGCACCTACAATGAGCAGTTCTTC. This codes for CSARVAGTYNEQFF. The chain employs TRBV20-1 and TRBJ2-1, with 7 bases matching TRBD2. Per the germline V gene, CDR1 is DFQATT and CDR2 is SNEGSKA (reference sequence). The CDR3 is 14 amino acids. Trimming at V came to 1 base and at J to 2 bases, leaving 2 bases not matched to a gene.

This clonotype was found many times. The chain carries TRBV12-3 or TRBV12-4 and TRBJ1-4; D is unresolved. The CDR3 is made up of 14 amino acids. Trimming took 2 bases from V and 5 from J, leaving 9 bases between them. CDR3 amino acids: CASSLLGRNEKLFF. CDR3 DNA: TGTGCCAGCAGTTTACTAGGGAGGAATGAAAAACTGTTTTTT.

The chain uses TRBV12-3 or TRBV12-4 and TRBJ1-1; tentatively, D is TRBD1 (5 bases). CDR3 length equals 14 residues. Trimming pared 5 bases from V and 11 bases from J, leaving 21 bases between. The CDR3 DNA reads as TGTGCCAGCAGTCCCCGGCCAGGGTGGCTAGGGGCTTTCTTT. Its protein product is CASSPRPGWLGAFF.

The chain recombines TRBV29-1 with TRBJ2-3; D may match TRBD1 or TRBD2 (5 bases each). The V end lost 4 bases, the J end lost 2 bases, and 16 bases lay between the germline ends. Germline V gene data show CDR1 as SQVTM and CDR2 as ANQGSEA. There are 15 residues in the CDR3. CDR3 bases: TGCAGCGTTGGAGGGGATGGGGGAGCCACAGATACGCAGTATTTT. Its protein is CSVGGDGGATDTQYF.

The chain carries TRBV5-1 and TRBJ2-7; either TRBD1 or TRBD2 may supply D (5 bases each). Per germline, CDR1 SGHRS and CDR2 YFSETQ. Deletions cut 3 bases from V and 0 bases from J, with 16 bases between. The CDR3 has 16 residues. The CDR3 coding sequence is TGCGCCAGCAGCTGGGCCGAGGGGACGAGCTCCTACGAGCAGTACTTC. It encodes CASSWAEGTSSYEQYF.

J is TRBJ2-7 and V is TRBV4-3; 11 nucleotides line up with TRBD1. Germline V gene lookup returns CDR1 LGHNA and CDR2 YSLEER. The V gene end was trimmed by 4 bases and the J gene end by 1 base; junction bases not matched to a gene: 3. This CDR3 is built from 15 residues. CDR3 residues: CASSPGQGGSYEQYF. The CDR3 bases are TGCGCCAGCAGCCCGGGACAGGGGGGGTCCTACGAGCAGTACTTC.

This clonotype showed up just a few times. V and J are TRBV19 and TRBJ1-5; D gene unclear. Germline loops: CDR1 LNHDA, CDR2 SQIVND (reference sequence). V was clipped by 2 bases and J by 4 bases, with 9 bases between them. The CDR3 runs 14 residues. The CDR3 nucleotides read TGTGCCAGTAGTATAAATGAGTGGAATCAGCCCCAGCATTTT. Translated: CASSINEWNQPQHF. The variable domain in full, with the rest retrieved from reference TRBV19 and TRBJ1-5, is DGGITQSPKYLFRKEGQNVTLSCEQNLNHDAMYWYRQDPGQGLRLIYYSQIVNDFQKGDIAEGYSVSREKKESFPLTVTSAQKNPTAFYLCASSINEWNQPQHFGDGTRLSIL.

This clonotype came up a few times. The chain links TRBV2 to TRBJ2-7; 11 bases are shared with TRBD2. V shed 1 base, J shed 6 bases, and the junction held 2 bases outside the gene matches. From germline, CDR1 is SNHLY and CDR2 FYNNEI. The CDR3 runs 14 residues. In DNA, the CDR3 is TGTGCCAGCAGTGAAGAACTAGCGGGAGTCGAGCAGTACTTC. Its translation is CASSEELAGVEQYF. The entire variable domain, with the rest obtained from reference TRBV2 and TRBJ2-7, is as follows: EPEVTQTPSHQVTQMGQEVILRCVPISNHLYFYWYRQILGQKVEFLVSFYNNEISEKSEIFDDQFSVERPDGSNFTLKIRSTKLEDSAMYFCASSEELAGVEQYFGPGTRLTVT.

This clonotype has a count of ten or more. The rearrangement uses TRBV4-3 and TRBJ2-1, with D possibly matching TRBD2 (6 bases). Trimming removed 3 bases at V and 7 bases at J, with 22 bases between. Germline-derived CDR1 and CDR2 are LGHNA and YSLEER. The CDR3 totals 17 residues. Here the CDR3 reads CASSQDSASAVLNEQFF. The CDR3 bases are TGCGCCAGCAGCCAGGATTCGGCTAGCGCAGTTTTGAATGAGCAGTTCTTC.

The chain is built from TRBV7-9 and TRBJ2-7; D might be TRBD1 (6 bases). The CDR3 is 15 amino acids. V lost 0 bases and J lost 6, with 15 bases in between. Germline V CDR1 and CDR2: SEHNR, FQNEAQ (reference sequence). CDR3 DNA: TGTGCCAGCAGCTTAGCGCGGTCAGGGGCTGGCGAGCAGTACTTC. Protein sequence: CASSLARSGAGEQYF.

This clonotype appeared a few times. The V gene is TRBV6-2 or TRBV6-3, the J gene TRBJ2-7; TRBD1 aligns across 7 bases. The J segment lost 1 base and the V segment lost 6 bases, leaving 12 bases of the junction unmatched. The CDR3 is 16 residues long. Germline CDR1 reads MNHEY; CDR2 reads SVGEGT. CDR3 sequence reads: CASSRERQGLSYEQYF. Here the CDR3 DNA reads TGTGCCAGCAGCCGCGAGAGACAGGGTCTTTCCTACGAGCAGTACTTC.

This clonotype was counted only a few times. The chain combines TRBV6-2 or TRBV6-3 with TRBJ2-7, with 9 bases fitting TRBD2. V was clipped by 6 bases and J by 0 bases; unmatched bases: 3. This CDR3 spans 14 amino acids. Germline V gene sequence: CDR1 MNHEY, CDR2 SVGEGT. CDR3 sequence: CASRPSGNSYEQYF. The CDR3 bases are TGTGCCAGCAGACCTAGCGGGAACTCCTACGAGCAGTACTTC.